This TCR beta chain was sequenced during a study of glioma-infiltrating T cells after dendritic cell vaccination. The method was immunoSEQ multiplex PCR; TCRdb's version includes in-frame clones alone and lacks a portion of them. The sample has approximately 85,000 clones, 75% to 90% seen once. Germline V lookup: CDR1 KGHSH, CDR2 LQKENI. The V and J ends lost 3 bases and 4 bases respectively, with 5 bases between them. CDR3 length equals 12 residues. The time point was: after dendritic cell vaccination, including at tumor progression/relapse. The rearrangement uses TRBV18 and TRBJ2-3; no clear D gene. This TCR was recovered from a human donor with glioblastoma. Source: blood, taken after dendritic cell vaccination. CDR3 amino acids: CASSPLADTQYF. In DNA, the CDR3 is TGTGCCAGCTCACCTCTAGCAGATACGCAGTATTTT.